The T cell receptor beta chain described here comes from a study of response to subunit inactivated influenza vaccine. The CDR3 contains 16 residues. V lost 0 bases, J lost 8 bases, and 9 bases stayed unmatched. Germline V CDR1 and CDR2: MNHEY, SVGAGI. TCRdb itself ran the RT-PCR reads through MiXCR, one entry per CDR3 protein. The table has about 620,000 distinct CDR3 sequences, approximately 10% seen once; the top ten hold roughly 9.6%. The same data also went into a second study, on T cells expressing NK-cell markers. Per that study: cDNA encoding TCR beta was synthesized via 5'RACE template switching incorporating UMIs. Several experiments employed an anti-gamma-delta TCR antibody to confine sorting to alpha-beta TCR T cells.

The origin of this receptor is a man aged 45-60 years who received an inactivated influenza vaccine. The sample in question was PBMCs from blood, obtained on the day of vaccination. The rearrangement links TRBV6-5 to TRBJ1-1; 10 bases are a match to TRBD1. CDR3 loop: CASSYSTPGQGREAFF. The CDR3 DNA is TGTGCCAGCAGTTACTCGACTCCGGGACAGGGGCGAGAAGCTTTCTTT.